One and the same sample provided the 11 T cell receptor beta chains below, sequenced in a study of T cell repertoires in cytomegalovirus infection. TCRdb re-analysed the reads in MiXCR, keeping a single row per CDR3 protein. The sample has approximately 730,000 distinct CDR3 sequences, 30% to 35% seen once. Their target antigens are unknown. The sequences come from cultured PBMCs, collected from culture after CMV antigen stimulation. The receptors were gathered from a human donor in good health (CMV status not recorded). Some clones in this sample may be carry-over from other donors' samples.

The chain couples TRBV3-1 to TRBJ2-7; D could derive from TRBD1 or TRBD2 (5 bases each). Germline CDR1 and CDR2: LGHDT and YNNKEL (reference sequence). The CDR3 extends over 14 amino acids. V lost 3 bases and J lost 6, with 15 bases in between. The chain's CDR3 is CASSQDPVGVEQYF. The CDR3 DNA is TGTGCCAGCAGCCAGGACCCCGTGGGGGTCGAGCAGTACTTC.

This clonotype has more than one count but fewer than ten. V usage is TRBV7-9 and J usage is TRBJ2-7, with D uncertain. Per the germline V gene, CDR1 is SEHNR and CDR2 is FQNEAQ (reference sequence). The CDR3 runs to 16 residues. Trimming removed 3 bases at V and 2 bases at J, with 17 bases between. The CDR3 region is CASSFLTGYRAYEQYF. CDR3 nucleotide sequence: TGTGCCAGCAGCTTTCTGACCGGGTACCGAGCCTACGAGCAGTACTTC.

The genes are TRBV7-6 and TRBJ2-1, with a possible D match to TRBD1 (6 bases). The germline V gene encodes CDR1 SGHVS and CDR2 FNYEAQ. The ends were cut back, 5 bases at V and 10 bases at J, with 15 bases in the middle. The CDR3 is 13 amino acids. The CDR3 spells CASSRTGSGEQFF. In nucleotides, the CDR3 is TGTGCCAGCAGCCGTACAGGGTCGGGGGAGCAGTTCTTC.

There are a few counts of this clonotype. V and J are TRBV10-3 and TRBJ2-6, with D unresolved. The CDR3 contains 11 residues. Germline CDR1 reads ENHRY; CDR2 reads SYGVKD. Trimming cost V 6 bases and J 12 bases, with 9 bases left between them. The CDR3 nucleotides are TGTGCCATCAGGACCTCCGGCGTCCTGACTTTC. Its translation: CAIRTSGVLTF.

This clonotype was recorded a few times. The chain combines TRBV11-2 with TRBJ2-7, with 9 nucleotides matching TRBD1. This CDR3 comprises 15 residues. V lost 5 bases and J lost 4; bases outside the gene matches: 9. Per the germline V gene, CDR1 is SGHAT and CDR2 is FQNNGV. CDR3 DNA: TGTGCCAGCAGCGTCCCGGGACAGGGCAGATACGAGCAGTACTTC. It is translated as CASSVPGQGRYEQYF.

This clonotype was seen a handful of times. The chain is built from TRBV7-2 and TRBJ2-7; possible D gene TRBD2, 7 bases. This CDR3 has 13 residues. V lost 6 bases and J 6 bases, leaving 15 bases between the germline ends. Germline values: CDR1 SGHTA, CDR2 FQGNSA. The CDR3 DNA follows: TGTGCCAGCAGGTTGTCCGGGGGGCGCGAGCAGTACTTC. Amino acid sequence: CASRLSGGREQYF.

The chain joins TRBV7-8 to TRBJ1-1; D gene unclear. From germline, CDR1 is SGHVS and CDR2 FQNEAQ. This CDR3 region has 14 residues. V lost 4 bases to trimming and J lost 1 base, with 10 bases between them. The CDR3 nucleotides read TGTGCCAGCAGCTCCGTCGGCAGGAACACTGAAGCTTTCTTT. Its translation: CASSSVGRNTEAFF.

In this sample, this clonotype turned up a few times. The J gene is TRBJ1-1, the V gene TRBV11-3; D is unclear. The CDR3 is 13 residues long. The germline V gene has CDR1 SGHNT and CDR2 YENEEA. Trimming took off 4 bases at V and 7 bases at J, with 13 bases between the two ends. The CDR3 DNA follows: TGTGCCAGCAGCTCCCGAACAGACGGTGAAGCTTTCTTT. This translates into CASSSRTDGEAFF.

This clonotype has a handful of counts. The chain uses TRBV4-1 and TRBJ1-1; TRBD1 might be the D (5 bases). CDR1 and CDR2 from the germline V gene are MGHRA and YSYEKL. The CDR3 is made up of 15 amino acids. V gave up 0 bases and J gave up 1 base, with 9 bases separating them. The CDR3 region has the DNA TGCGCCAGCAGCCAAGATGTCACAGGGAACACTGAAGCTTTCTTT. It is translated as CASSQDVTGNTEAFF.

The chain recombines TRBV12-3 or TRBV12-4 with TRBJ2-7; TRBD2 matches at 9 bases. There are 15 residues in the CDR3. V trimming: 5 bases; J trimming: 0 bases; junction bases outside the gene matches: 5. CDR3 sequence reads: CASSTLAGTSYEQYF. CDR3 nucleotides: TGTGCCAGCAGTACCCTAGCGGGGACCTCCTACGAGCAGTACTTC.

This clonotype was detected a few times. V is TRBV15 and J is TRBJ2-7, with a possible D match to TRBD2 (5 bases). The CDR3 is 15 amino acids. Germline CDR1 is LNHNV and CDR2 is YYDKDF (reference sequence). With 0 bases removed from V and 5 bases from J, the gap between germline ends came to 14 bases. The CDR3 protein is CATSRDLAGAHEQYF. In DNA, the CDR3 is TGTGCCACCAGCAGAGATCTCGCGGGCGCCCACGAGCAGTACTTC.